The present entry profiles one T cell receptor beta chain with its context. The data originate from a study of blood T cell repertoires in COVID-19. About the study: Donors in the United States, Italy and Spain gave samples during acute or convalescent COVID-19.

Germline V CDR1 and CDR2: MNHNS, SASEGT. This CDR3 has 16 amino acids. J was trimmed by 2 bases and V by 0 bases; bases with no gene match: 6. The repertoire was sequenced with immunoSEQ multiplex PCR; TCRdb's copy has only in-frame clones and lacks some. The data contain around 450,000 clones, roughly 87% of them singletons. This TCR was recovered from a man between 18 and 29 years old who had recovered from COVID-19. The sequenced sample was PBMCs or T cells enriched from blood (not recorded which). The chain combines TRBV6-1 with TRBJ2-7, with TRBD2 matching over 8 bases. The CDR3 reads CASSEALSSGAYEQYF. CDR3 in DNA: TGTGCCAGCAGTGAAGCCCTGAGTAGCGGGGCCTACGAGCAGTACTTC.